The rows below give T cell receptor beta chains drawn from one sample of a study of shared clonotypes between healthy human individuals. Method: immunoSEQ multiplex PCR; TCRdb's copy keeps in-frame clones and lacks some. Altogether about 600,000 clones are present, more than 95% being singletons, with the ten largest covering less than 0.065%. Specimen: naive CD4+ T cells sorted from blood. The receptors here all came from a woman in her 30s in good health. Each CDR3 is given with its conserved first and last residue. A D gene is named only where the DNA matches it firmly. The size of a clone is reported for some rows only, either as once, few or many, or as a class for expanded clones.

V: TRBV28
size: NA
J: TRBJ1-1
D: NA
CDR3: CASSFGQANTEAFF
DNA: TGTGCCAGCAGTTTTGGGCAGGCCAACACTGAAGCTTTCTTT

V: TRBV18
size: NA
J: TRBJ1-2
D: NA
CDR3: CASSFRAGADYGYTF
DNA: TGTGCCAGCTCATTCCGGGCGGGTGCGGACTATGGCTACACCTTC

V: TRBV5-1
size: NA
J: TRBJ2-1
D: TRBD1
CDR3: CASSVGRGPPYNEQFF
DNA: TGCGCCAGCAGCGTCGGAAGGGGGCCCCCCTACAATGAGCAGTTCTTC

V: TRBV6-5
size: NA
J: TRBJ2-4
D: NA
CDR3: CASSYSGLAKNIQYF
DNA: TGTGCCAGCAGTTACTCGGGATTAGCCAAAAACATTCAGTACTTC

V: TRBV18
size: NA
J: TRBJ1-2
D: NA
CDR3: CASSPGRAYGYTF
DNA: TGTGCCAGCTCACCGGGCAGGGCGTATGGCTACACCTTC

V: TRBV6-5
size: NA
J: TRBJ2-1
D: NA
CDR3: CASRSDGISYNEQFF
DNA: TGTGCCAGCAGATCCGACGGAATCTCCTACAATGAGCAGTTCTTC

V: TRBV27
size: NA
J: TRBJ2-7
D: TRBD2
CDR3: CASSARTGTSGLYEQYF
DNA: TGTGCCAGCAGTGCGAGGACCGGGACTAGCGGGCTCTACGAGCAGTACTTC

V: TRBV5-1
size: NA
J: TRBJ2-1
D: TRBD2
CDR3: CASSVTSGSYNEQFF
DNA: TGCGCCAGCAGCGTTACTAGCGGATCATACAATGAGCAGTTCTTC

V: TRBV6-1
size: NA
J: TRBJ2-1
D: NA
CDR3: CASSEWPYNNEQFF
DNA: TGTGCCAGCAGTGAATGGCCGTACAACAATGAGCAGTTCTTC

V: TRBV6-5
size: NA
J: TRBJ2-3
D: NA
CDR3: CASSYSRGVGHTQYF
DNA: TGTGCCAGCAGTTACTCCAGGGGCGTAGGGCATACGCAGTATTTT

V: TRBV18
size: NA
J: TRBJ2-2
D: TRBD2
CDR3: CASSPLAGGSYTGELFF
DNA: TGTGCCAGCTCACCCCTAGCGGGAGGATCTTACACCGGGGAGCTGTTTTTT

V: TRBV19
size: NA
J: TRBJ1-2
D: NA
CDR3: CASSRALSNYGYTF
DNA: TGTGCCAGTAGCAGGGCTCTGAGTAACTATGGCTACACCTTC

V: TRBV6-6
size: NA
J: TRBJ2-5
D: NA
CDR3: CASSYGGGQETQYF
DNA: TGTGCCAGCAGTTACGGTGGGGGCCAAGAGACCCAGTACTTC

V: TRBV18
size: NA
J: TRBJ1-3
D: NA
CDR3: CASSAGLGSGNTIYF
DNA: TGTGCCAGCTCCGCAGGTCTGGGCTCTGGAAACACCATATATTTT

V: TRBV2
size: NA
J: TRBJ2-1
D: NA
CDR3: CASSASGGNEQFF
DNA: TGTGCCAGCAGTGCCAGCGGTGGGAATGAGCAGTTCTTC

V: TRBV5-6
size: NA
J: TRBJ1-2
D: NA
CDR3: CASSSRQIPRANYGYTF
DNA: TGTGCCAGCAGCTCTAGACAAATCCCCAGAGCTAACTATGGCTACACCTTC

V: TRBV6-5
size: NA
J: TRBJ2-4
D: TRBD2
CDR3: CASRSSGTSGYIQYF
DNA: TGTGCCAGCAGATCATCCGGGACTAGCGGCTACATTCAGTACTTC

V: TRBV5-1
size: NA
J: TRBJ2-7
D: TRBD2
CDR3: CASSGGTSVTGEQYF
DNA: TGCGCCAGCAGCGGAGGGACTAGCGTTACGGGGGAGCAGTACTTC

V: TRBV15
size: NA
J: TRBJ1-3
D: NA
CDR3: CATSRDHGLGNTIYF
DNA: TGTGCCACCAGCAGAGATCACGGCTTGGGAAACACCATATATTTT

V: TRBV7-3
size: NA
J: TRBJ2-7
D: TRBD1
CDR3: CASSSTGGASYEQYF
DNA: TGTGCCAGCAGCTCAACAGGGGGAGCCTCCTACGAGCAGTACTTC

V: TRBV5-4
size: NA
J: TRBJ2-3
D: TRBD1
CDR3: CASRNVDRGGTQYF
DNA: TGTGCCAGCAGGAACGTTGACAGGGGCGGTACGCAGTATTTT

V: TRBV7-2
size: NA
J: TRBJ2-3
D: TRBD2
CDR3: CASSLGASGSEHTQYF
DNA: TGTGCCAGCAGCTTAGGGGCTAGCGGGAGTGAACATACGCAGTATTTT

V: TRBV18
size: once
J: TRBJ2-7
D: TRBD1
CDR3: CASSPLTGLEQYF
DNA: TGTGCCAGCTCACCGTTGACAGGGCTTGAGCAGTACTTC

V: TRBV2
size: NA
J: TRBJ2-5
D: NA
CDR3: CASSAYPDRGETQYF
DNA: TGTGCCAGCAGTGCTTATCCTGACAGAGGGGAGACCCAGTACTTC

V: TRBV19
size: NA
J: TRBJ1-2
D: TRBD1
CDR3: CASSDRGRPAGYTF
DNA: TGTGCCAGTAGCGACAGGGGGCGGCCGGCTGGCTACACCTTC

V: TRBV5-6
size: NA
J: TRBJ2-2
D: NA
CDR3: CASSSPPGAANTGELFF
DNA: TGTGCCAGCAGCTCCCCTCCCGGAGCAGCGAACACCGGGGAGCTGTTTTTT

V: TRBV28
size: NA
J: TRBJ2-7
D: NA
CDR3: CASSLLRSPYEQYF
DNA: TGTGCCAGCAGTTTATTGAGGTCGCCGTACGAGCAGTACTTC

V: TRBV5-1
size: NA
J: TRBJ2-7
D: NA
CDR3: CASSLVSGTGSNEQYF
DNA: TGCGCCAGCAGCTTGGTTTCAGGTACAGGGTCTAACGAGCAGTACTTC

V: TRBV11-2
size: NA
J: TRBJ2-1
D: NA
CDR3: CASSLGLAFYNEQFF
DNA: TGTGCCAGCAGCTTAGGGCTAGCGTTTTACAATGAGCAGTTCTTC

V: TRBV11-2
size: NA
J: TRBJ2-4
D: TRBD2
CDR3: CASSSTSGRNF
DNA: TGTGCCAGCAGCTCGACTAGCGGGCGGAACTTC

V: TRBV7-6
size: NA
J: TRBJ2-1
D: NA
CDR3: CASSFVAGPYNEQFF
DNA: TGTGCCAGCAGTTTCGTTGCGGGGCCTTACAATGAGCAGTTCTTC

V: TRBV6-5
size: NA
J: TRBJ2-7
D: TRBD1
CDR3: CASRRTGTYEQYF
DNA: TGTGCCAGCAGAAGGACAGGTACCTACGAGCAGTACTTC

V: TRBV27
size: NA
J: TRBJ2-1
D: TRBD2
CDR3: CASSWGLAANEQFF
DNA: TGTGCCAGCAGTTGGGGACTAGCGGCTAATGAGCAGTTCTTC

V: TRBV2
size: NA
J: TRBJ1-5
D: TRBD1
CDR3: CASSGTGGSSNQPQHF
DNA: TGTGCCAGCAGTGGGACAGGGGGTTCAAGCAATCAGCCCCAGCATTTT

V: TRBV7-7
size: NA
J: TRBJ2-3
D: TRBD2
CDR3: CASSAGLAGGDTQYF
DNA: TGTGCCAGCAGCGCGGGACTAGCGGGAGGAGATACGCAGTATTTT

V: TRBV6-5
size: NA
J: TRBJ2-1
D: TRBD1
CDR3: CASREDRGLNNEQFF
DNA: TGTGCCAGCAGGGAGGACAGGGGGCTCAACAATGAGCAGTTCTTC

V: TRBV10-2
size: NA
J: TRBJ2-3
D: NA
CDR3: CASSVVGGGTQYF
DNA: TGCGCCAGCAGTGTGGTCGGAGGGGGTACGCAGTATTTT

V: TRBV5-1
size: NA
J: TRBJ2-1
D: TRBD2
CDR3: CASSLTTSGTSYNEQFF
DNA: TGCGCCAGCAGCTTGACGACTAGCGGGACCTCCTACAATGAGCAGTTCTTC

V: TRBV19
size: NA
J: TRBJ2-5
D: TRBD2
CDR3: CASSIMPGTSGRAETQYF
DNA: TGTGCCAGTAGTATTATGCCAGGGACTAGCGGGAGAGCTGAGACCCAGTACTTC

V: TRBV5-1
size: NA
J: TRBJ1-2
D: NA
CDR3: CASSLAGAMDHGYTF
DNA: TGCGCCAGCAGCTTGGCCGGGGCGATGGACCATGGCTACACCTTC

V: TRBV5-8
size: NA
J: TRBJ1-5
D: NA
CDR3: CASSLNRGSNQPQHF
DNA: TGTGCCAGCAGCTTGAATAGGGGAAGCAATCAGCCCCAGCATTTT

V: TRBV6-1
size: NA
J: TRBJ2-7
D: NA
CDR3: CASSVGGDSYEQYF
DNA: TGTGCCAGCAGTGTGGGGGGTGACTCCTACGAGCAGTACTTC

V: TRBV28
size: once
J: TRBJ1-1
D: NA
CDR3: CASSLETLNTEAFF
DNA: TGTGCCAGCAGTTTAGAGACACTGAACACTGAAGCTTTCTTT

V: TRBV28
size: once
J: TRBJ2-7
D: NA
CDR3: CASSLEGSPYEQYF
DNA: TGTGCCAGCAGTTTAGAGGGTTCACCCTACGAGCAGTACTTC

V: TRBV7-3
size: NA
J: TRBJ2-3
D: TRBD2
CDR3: CASSPRELAGADTQYF
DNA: TGTGCCAGCAGCCCCCGGGAGCTAGCGGGAGCAGATACGCAGTATTTT

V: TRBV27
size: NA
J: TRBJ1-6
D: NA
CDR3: CASSFTSYNSPLHF
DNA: TGTGCCAGCAGTTTCACTAGCTATAATTCACCCCTCCACTTT

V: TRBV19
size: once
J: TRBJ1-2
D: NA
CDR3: CASSIQYGPNYGYTF
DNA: TGTGCCAGTAGTATCCAATACGGACCCAACTATGGCTACACCTTC

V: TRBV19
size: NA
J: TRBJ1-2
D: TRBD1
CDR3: CASSRTGGYKTFYGYTF
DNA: TGTGCCAGTAGTAGGACAGGGGGCTACAAAACCTTCTATGGCTACACCTTC

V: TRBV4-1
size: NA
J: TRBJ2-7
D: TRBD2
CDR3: CASKGYGTSGRDEQYF
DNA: TGCGCCAGCAAAGGGTACGGGACTAGCGGGAGGGACGAGCAGTACTTC